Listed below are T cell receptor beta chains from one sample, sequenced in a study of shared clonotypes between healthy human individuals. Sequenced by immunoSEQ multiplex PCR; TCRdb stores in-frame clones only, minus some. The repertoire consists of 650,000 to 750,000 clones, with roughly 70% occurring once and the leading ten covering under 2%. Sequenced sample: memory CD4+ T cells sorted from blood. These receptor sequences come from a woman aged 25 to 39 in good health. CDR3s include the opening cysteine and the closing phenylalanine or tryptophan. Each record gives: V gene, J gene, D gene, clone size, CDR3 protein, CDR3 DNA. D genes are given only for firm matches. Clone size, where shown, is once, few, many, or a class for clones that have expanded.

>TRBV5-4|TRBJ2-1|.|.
CASSLGLGQDNEQFF
TGTGCCAGCAGCTTGGGGTTGGGTCAAGACAATGAGCAGTTCTTC
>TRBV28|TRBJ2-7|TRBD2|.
CASSSYGRAKGEQYF
TGTGCCAGCAGTTCTTACGGGAGGGCCAAGGGTGAGCAGTACTTC
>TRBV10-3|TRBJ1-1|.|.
CAISEDTTDEAFF
TGTGCCATCAGCGAGGACACGACGGATGAAGCTTTCTTT
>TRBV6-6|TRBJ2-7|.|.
CASSSRGQRVEQYF
TGTGCCAGCAGTTCCCGGGGGCAAAGGGTCGAGCAGTACTTC
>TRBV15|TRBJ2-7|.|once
CATSRDRNTYEQYF
TGTGCCACCAGCAGAGACAGAAATACCTACGAGCAGTACTTC
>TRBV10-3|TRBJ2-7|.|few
CAMGTANEQYF
TGTGCCATGGGGACGGCGAATGAGCAGTACTTC
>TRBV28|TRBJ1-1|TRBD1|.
CASSPTVGTGRTEAFF
TGTGCCAGCAGTCCCACCGTCGGGACAGGGCGCACTGAAGCTTTCTTT
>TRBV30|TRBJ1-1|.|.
CAWSVTGLTEAFF
TGTGCCTGGAGTGTAACCGGGCTCACTGAAGCTTTCTTT
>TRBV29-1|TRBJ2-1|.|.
CSVEENTNEQFF
TGCAGCGTTGAGGAGAATACCAATGAGCAGTTCTTC
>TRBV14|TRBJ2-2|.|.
CASGTFYTGELFF
TGTGCCAGCGGGACCTTCTACACCGGGGAGCTGTTTTTT
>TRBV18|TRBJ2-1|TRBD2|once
CASSKGLAGWDEQFF
TGTGCCAGCTCAAAGGGACTAGCGGGATGGGATGAGCAGTTCTTC
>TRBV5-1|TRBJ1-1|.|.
CASKPSSDTEAFF
TGCGCCAGCAAGCCCTCGTCGGACACTGAAGCTTTCTTT
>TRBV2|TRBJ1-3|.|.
CASNLAWLAGNTIYF
TGTGCCAGCAATCTTGCCTGGTTAGCTGGAAACACCATATATTTT
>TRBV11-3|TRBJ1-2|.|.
CASVGERGGYGYTF
TGTGCCAGCGTGGGGGAGAGGGGAGGCTATGGCTACACCTTC
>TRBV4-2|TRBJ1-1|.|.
CASSQESREDTEAFF
TGTGCCAGCAGCCAAGAGTCCAGGGAGGACACTGAAGCTTTCTTT
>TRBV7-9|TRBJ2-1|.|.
CASSRNPGTLPNEQFF
TGTGCCAGCAGTCGGAATCCCGGGACACTCCCCAATGAGCAGTTCTTC
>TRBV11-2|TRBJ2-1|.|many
CASSLGGGKSYNEQFF
TGTGCCAGCAGCTTAGGAGGGGGAAAGTCTTACAATGAGCAGTTCTTC
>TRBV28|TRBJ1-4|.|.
CASSPQGYNEKLFF
TGTGCCAGCAGTCCCCAGGGGTATAATGAAAAACTGTTTTTT
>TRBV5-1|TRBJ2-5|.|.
CASSPNAAARGGETQYF
TGCGCCAGCAGCCCCAACGCCGCGGCCAGGGGCGGGGAGACCCAGTACTTC
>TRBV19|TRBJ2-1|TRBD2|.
CASSNSPSGRARNEQFF
TGTGCCAGTAGCAATAGCCCAAGCGGGAGGGCACGCAATGAGCAGTTCTTC
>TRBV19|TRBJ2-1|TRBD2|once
CASSPAGGYNEQFF
TGTGCCAGTAGTCCGGCGGGGGGCTACAATGAGCAGTTCTTC
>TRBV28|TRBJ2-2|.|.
CASCLVGTGELFF
TGTGCCAGCTGCCTCGTAGGCACCGGGGAGCTGTTTTTT
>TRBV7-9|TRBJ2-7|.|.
CASSYGGEQYF
TGTGCCAGCAGCTACGGGGGCGAGCAGTACTTC
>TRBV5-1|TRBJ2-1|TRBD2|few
CASSSSSGGYNEQFF
TGCGCCAGCAGCTCCTCTAGCGGGGGCTACAATGAGCAGTTCTTC
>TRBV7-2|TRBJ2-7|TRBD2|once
CASSFPGGAEQYF
TGTGCCAGCAGCTTCCCGGGAGGGGCCGAGCAGTACTTC
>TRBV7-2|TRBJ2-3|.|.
CASRERTYPTDTQYF
TGTGCCAGCAGAGAAAGGACCTACCCCACAGATACGCAGTATTTT
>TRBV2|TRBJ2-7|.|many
CASIPQSYEQYF
TGTGCCAGCATTCCGCAGAGCTACGAGCAGTACTTC
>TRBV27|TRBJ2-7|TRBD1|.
CASTAGTGEAREQYF
TGTGCCAGCACGGCCGGGACAGGGGAAGCGCGCGAGCAGTACTTC
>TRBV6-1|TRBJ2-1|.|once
CASSVGGIEQFF
TGTGCCAGCAGTGTTGGGGGCATAGAGCAGTTCTTC
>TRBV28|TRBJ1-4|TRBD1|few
CATGPDRGREKLFF
TGTGCCACTGGGCCCGACAGGGGGCGTGAAAAACTGTTTTTT
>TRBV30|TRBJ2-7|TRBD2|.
CAWSVGLAGLKAEQYF
TGTGCCTGGAGTGTAGGACTAGCGGGACTGAAGGCCGAGCAGTACTTC
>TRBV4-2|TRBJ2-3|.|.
CASSQVRGNTDTQYF
TGTGCCAGCAGCCAAGTCCGGGGCAACACAGATACGCAGTATTTT
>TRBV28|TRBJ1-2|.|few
CASSFPLGAQRKDYGYTF
TGTGCCAGCAGTTTCCCTCTTGGGGCCCAGCGGAAGGACTATGGCTACACCTTC
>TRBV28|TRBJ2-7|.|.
CASSLTLADTYEQYF
TGTGCCAGCAGTTTAACGCTAGCAGATACCTACGAGCAGTACTTC
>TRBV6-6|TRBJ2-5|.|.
CASSYFGSPVGETQYF
TGTGCCAGCAGTTACTTTGGTTCGCCCGTAGGAGAGACCCAGTACTTC
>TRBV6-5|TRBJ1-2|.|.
CASSYGRSTGAGYTF
TGTGCCAGCAGTTACGGACGAAGTACGGGGGCGGGATACACCTTC
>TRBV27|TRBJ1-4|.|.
CASSLIGNREKLFF
TGTGCCAGCAGTTTAATAGGGAATCGGGAAAAACTGTTTTTT
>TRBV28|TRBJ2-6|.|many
CASSSPLGANVLTF
TGTGCCAGCAGTTCCCCCCTGGGGGCCAACGTCCTGACTTTC
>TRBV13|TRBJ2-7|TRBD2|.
CASSFLSGSYEQYF
TGTGCCAGCAGCTTTTTGAGCGGGAGCTACGAGCAGTACTTC
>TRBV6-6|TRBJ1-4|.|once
CASGQLNEKLFF
TGTGCCAGCGGACAGTTAAATGAAAAACTGTTTTTT